The 8 T cell receptor beta chains given below trace back to one sample, sequenced in a study of somatic mutations in cytotoxic T cells in rheumatoid arthritis. Assay used: immunoSEQ multiplex PCR; TCRdb lists only in-frame clones, some missing. The sample includes about 17,000 clones, 80% seen only once; the top ten take 10%. The sequenced sample consisted of CD8+ T cells sorted from blood. The receptors stem from an adult with rheumatoid arthritis.

The gene calls are TRBV7-6 and TRBJ1-5; no definite D call. The germline gives CDR1 SGHVS, CDR2 FNYEAQ. The ends were cut back, 4 bases at V and 7 bases at J, with 11 bases in the middle. This CDR3 has 13 amino acids. CDR3: CASSSTSGQPQHF. The CDR3 nucleotides read TGTGCCAGCAGCTCGACCTCTGGGCAGCCCCAGCATTTT.

Written as DNA, the CDR3 is TGTGCCAGTTGGCCCGGTAGAAGGACTAGCGGGGTGATAGGAGATACGCAGTATTTT. Encoded protein: CASWPGRRTSGVIGDTQYF. This chain links TRBV19 with TRBJ2-3; TRBD2 aligns across 12 bases. CDR3 length equals 19 residues. CDR1 and CDR2 from the germline V gene are LNHDA and SQIVND (reference sequence). V lost 8 bases and J lost 5; bases outside the gene matches: 20. The full variable domain, in which reference TRBV19 and TRBJ2-3 provide the parts outside the CDR3, is DGGITQSPKYLFRKEGQNVTLSCEQNLNHDAMYWYRQDPGQGLRLIYYSQIVNDFQKGDIAEGYSVSREKKESFPLTVTSAQKNPTAFYLCASWPGRRTSGVIGDTQYFGPGTRLTVL.

The V and J genes are TRBV14 and TRBJ2-3, with D hard to call. Germline CDR1 SGHDN, CDR2 FVKESK. Trimming stripped 1 base from V and 0 bases from J, with 17 bases between. CDR3 length equals 18 residues. CDR3 sequence (DNA): TGTGCCAGCAGCCAAGCTCTTCTTGGCGGAACTAGCACAGATACGCAGTATTTT. Its protein is CASSQALLGGTSTDTQYF.

This clone was counted a single time. J is TRBJ2-1 and V is TRBV7-3; no clear D. Trimming stripped 5 bases from V and 9 bases from J, with 17 bases between. This CDR3 has 14 amino acids. Germline CDR1 SGHTA, CDR2 FQGTGA. The CDR3 coding sequence is TGTGCCAGCAGCCCCTCGGTTGGGGAAGTTGAGCAGTTCTTC. The encoded protein is CASSPSVGEVEQFF.

The chain has TRBV7-9 and TRBJ1-4; D unresolved. Germline V CDR1 and CDR2: SEHNR, FQNEAQ (reference sequence). Trimming shortened V by 2 bases and J by 5 bases, and 15 bases separated the two germline ends. The CDR3 contains 16 residues. The CDR3: CASSLSSQATNEKLFF. Written as DNA, the CDR3 is TGTGCCAGCAGCTTATCTTCCCAGGCGACAAATGAAAAACTGTTTTTT.

The chain links TRBV7-8 to TRBJ2-5; perhaps TRBD2 as D (6 bases). V lost 6 bases and J lost 1, with 9 bases in between. Germline V gene lookup returns CDR1 SGHVS and CDR2 FQNEAQ. The CDR3 length is 13 residues. The CDR3 nucleotides read TGTGCCAGCAGAGCGGGCTTCCAAGAGACCCAGTACTTC. Translated, it gives CASRAGFQETQYF.

Only one count was recorded for this clone. This CDR3 reads CASSFRDLNTGELFF. The CDR3 region has the DNA TGCGCCAGCAGCTTTCGGGACTTAAACACCGGGGAGCTGTTTTTT. The genes are TRBV5-1 and TRBJ2-2; the D gene is possibly TRBD2 (6 bases). CDR1 is SGHRS, CDR2 YFSETQ, per germline. Deletions cut 2 bases from V and 2 bases from J, with 10 bases between. CDR3 length equals 15 residues.

CDR3 protein: CASSPQRDRRYTEAFF. The CDR3 DNA follows: TGTGCCAGCTCACCTCAGCGGGACAGGAGATACACTGAAGCTTTCTTT. This chain links TRBV18 with TRBJ1-1; 8 nucleotides line up with TRBD1. CDR3 length equals 16 residues. With V trimmed by 3 bases and J by 3 bases, 9 bases remained unmatched. Germline V gene data show CDR1 as KGHSH and CDR2 as LQKENI.